This T cell receptor beta chain comes out of a study of blood T cell repertoires in COVID-19. Germline values: CDR1 MNHEY, CDR2 SVGEGT. The CDR3 runs to 16 residues. The V and J ends lost 7 bases and 6 bases, in that order; junction bases with no gene match: 15. Clones were read by immunoSEQ multiplex PCR, and TCRdb kept only the in-frame ones, dropping some. Found here are 150,000 to 200,000 clones, about 86% of them singletons; the top ten hold 3.5% to 4.5%. This TCR derives from a young man with active or convalescent COVID-19. The chain uses TRBV6-2 or TRBV6-3 and TRBJ2-3; 8 bases are shared with TRBD2. Sequencing used peripheral blood. Here the CDR3 reads CASTPLAGRAADTQYF. CDR3 DNA sequence: TGTGCCAGCACCCCGTTAGCGGGGAGGGCCGCGGATACGCAGTATTTT.